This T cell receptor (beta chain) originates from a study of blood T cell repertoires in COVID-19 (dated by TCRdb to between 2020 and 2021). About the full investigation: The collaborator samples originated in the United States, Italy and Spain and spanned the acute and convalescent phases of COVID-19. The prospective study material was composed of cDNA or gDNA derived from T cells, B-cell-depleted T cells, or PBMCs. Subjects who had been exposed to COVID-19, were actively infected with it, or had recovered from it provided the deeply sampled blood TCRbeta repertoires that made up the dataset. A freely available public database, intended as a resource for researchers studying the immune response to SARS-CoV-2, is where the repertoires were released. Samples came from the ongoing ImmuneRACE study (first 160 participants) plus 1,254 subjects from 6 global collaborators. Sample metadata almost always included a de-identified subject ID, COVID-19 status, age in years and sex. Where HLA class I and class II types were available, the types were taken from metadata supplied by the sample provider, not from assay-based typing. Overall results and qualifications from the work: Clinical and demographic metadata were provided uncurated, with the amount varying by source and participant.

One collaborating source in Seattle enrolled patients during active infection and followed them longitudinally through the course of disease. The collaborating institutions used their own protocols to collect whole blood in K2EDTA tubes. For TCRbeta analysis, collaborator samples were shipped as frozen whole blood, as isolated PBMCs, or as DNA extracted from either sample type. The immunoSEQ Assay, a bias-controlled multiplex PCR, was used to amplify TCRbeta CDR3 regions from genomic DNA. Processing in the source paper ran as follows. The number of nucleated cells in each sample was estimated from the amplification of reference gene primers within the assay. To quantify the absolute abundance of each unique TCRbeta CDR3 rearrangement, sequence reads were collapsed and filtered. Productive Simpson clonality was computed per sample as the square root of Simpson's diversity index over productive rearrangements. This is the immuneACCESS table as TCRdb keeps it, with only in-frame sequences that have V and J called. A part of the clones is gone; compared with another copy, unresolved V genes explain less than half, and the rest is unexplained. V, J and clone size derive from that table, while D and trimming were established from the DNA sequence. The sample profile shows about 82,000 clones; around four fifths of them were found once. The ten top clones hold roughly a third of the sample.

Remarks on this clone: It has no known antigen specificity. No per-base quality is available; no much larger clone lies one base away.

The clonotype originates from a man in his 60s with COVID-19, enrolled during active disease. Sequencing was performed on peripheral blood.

The bases read TGTGCCAGCAGCCAATCACGAGGAGCCCTGAGCTACACCTTC. It encodes CASSQSRGALSYTF. This chain is built from TRBV16 and TRBJ1-2, with an unclear D gene assignment. V lost 0 bases and J lost 9 bases; the stretch between them is 14 bases long. The germline V gene supplies CDR1 KGHSY and CDR2 FQNENV. Including cysteine and phenylalanine, the CDR3 has 14 amino acids. Kept here is only the CDR3 DNA, which spans 42 bases and is read in frame from base 1.